The 16 T cell receptor beta chains listed next were all sequenced from one sample in a study of patients and donors after allogeneic stem cell transplantation. TCRdb recomputed calls from the RT-PCR reads with MiXCR, one row per CDR3 protein. Seen here are hundreds of thousands of distinct CDR3 sequences, 15% to 20% observed once, and the top ten hold 7.2%. The specimen sequenced was blood, either unsorted or a sorted T cell fraction (not recorded which). The receptors originated from a human donor who was either an allogeneic HSCT recipient or a stem cell or donor lymphocyte infusion donor (not recorded which). It is not recorded whose cells these are; they may come from a transplant donor.

This clonotype came up a few times. This chain joins TRBV12-3 or TRBV12-4 and TRBJ2-7; possibly TRBD1 for D (7 bases). The V end lost 5 bases, the J end lost 4 bases, and 15 bases lay between the germline ends. The CDR3 spans 14 residues. The CDR3 is CASSPQGGRYEQYF. The CDR3 region has the DNA TGTGCCAGCAGTCCTCAGGGGGGCAGGTACGAGCAGTACTTC.

This clonotype was seen more than once but under ten times. The gene calls are TRBV25-1 and TRBJ2-7, with unresolved D. This CDR3 is built from 12 residues. V was pared by 4 bases and J by 3 bases, with 7 bases between. Germline-derived CDR1 and CDR2 are MGHDK and SYGVNS. The CDR3 reads CASSVGFYEQYF. DNA of the CDR3: TGTGCCAGCAGTGTAGGGTTCTACGAGCAGTACTTC.

This clonotype was counted at least ten times. This chain connects TRBV12-3 or TRBV12-4 to TRBJ2-1; D may be TRBD2 (7 bases). V was clipped by 5 bases and J by 7 bases, with 15 bases between them. This CDR3 contains 14 residues. DNA of the CDR3: TGTGCCAGCAGTAGGAGGGGGGGCTGGAATGAGCAGTTCTTC. Translated, it gives CASSRRGGWNEQFF.

This clonotype has more than one count but fewer than ten. The chain links TRBV10-3 to TRBJ2-7; D call uncertain. This CDR3 is 12 amino acids long. The V end was cut by 3 bases, the J end by 1 base, with 4 bases between. Germline CDR1 ENHRY, CDR2 SYGVKD. CDR3 bases: TGTGCCATCAGTGATGAATCCTACGAGCAGTACTTC. Translating gives CAISDESYEQYF.

This clonotype was counted a few times. The genes are TRBV7-2 and TRBJ1-5, with D possibly being TRBD1 (5 bases). Trimming removed 5 bases at V and 0 bases at J, with 11 bases between. Germline V lookup: CDR1 SGHTA, CDR2 FQGNSA. The CDR3 loop spans 15 amino acids. This CDR3 reads CASSDGTYSNQPQHF. The CDR3 DNA reads TGTGCCAGCAGCGACGGGACTTATAGCAATCAGCCCCAGCATTTT.

This clonotype showed up just a few times. The gene calls are TRBV20-1 and TRBJ1-5; D is undetermined. The length of the CDR3 is 13 residues. The V gene's germline CDR1 is DFQATT and CDR2 SNEGSKA (reference sequence). V lost 3 bases, J lost 0 bases, and 6 bases lay in between. CDR3 sequence (DNA): TGCAGTGCTAGTCGGGCTAGCAATCAGCCCCAGCATTTT. It yields the protein CSASRASNQPQHF.

The chain joins TRBV25-1 to TRBJ2-5; possibly TRBD1 for D (6 bases). Trimming removed 8 bases from V and 7 bases from J, with 14 bases in between. Germline CDR1 MGHDK, CDR2 SYGVNS. The length of the CDR3 is 12 residues. CDR3 coding DNA: TGTGCCAGCCGGTGGGGGCGCGGGACCCAGTACTTC. The encoded protein is CASRWGRGTQYF.

This clonotype was observed a handful of times. This chain links TRBV5-1 with TRBJ2-2; D perhaps matches TRBD2 (5 bases). The V gene's germline CDR1 is SGHRS and CDR2 YFSETQ. The ends were cut back, 1 base at V and 2 bases at J, with 9 bases in the middle. The CDR3 totals 15 residues. CDR3 region: CASSLKAANTGELFF. The DNA of the CDR3 is TGCGCCAGCAGCTTGAAAGCGGCCAACACCGGGGAGCTGTTTTTT.

The sample holds many counts of this clonotype. This rearrangement joins TRBV10-3 to TRBJ2-7; 11 bases are a match to TRBD1. This CDR3 contains 14 residues. Germline V lookup: CDR1 ENHRY, CDR2 SYGVKD. V lost 4 bases to trimming and J lost 3 bases; unmatched junction nucleotides: 2. The CDR3 here is CAISAGTGGYEQYF. CDR3 coding DNA: TGTGCCATCAGTGCCGGGACAGGGGGCTACGAGCAGTACTTC.

The chain employs TRBV7-2 and TRBJ2-7; D unclear. Per the germline V gene, CDR1 is SGHTA and CDR2 is FQGNSA. This CDR3 contains 12 residues. The V end lost 5 bases, the J end lost 6 bases, and 11 bases lay between the germline ends. CDR3 in amino acids: CASSLNPTEQYF. The CDR3 coding sequence is TGTGCCAGCAGCCTCAACCCAACCGAGCAGTACTTC.

This clonotype was counted a few times. The chain is built from TRBV18 and TRBJ2-2; weak D call: TRBD2 (6 bases). The V gene's germline CDR1 is KGHSH and CDR2 LQKENI. The CDR3 has 13 residues. V lost 5 bases to trimming and J lost 6 bases, with 10 bases between them. CDR3 sequence (DNA): TGTGCCAGCTCAGCTACTAGCTCCGGGGAGCTGTTTTTT. Its protein is CASSATSSGELFF.

This clonotype came up a few times. V usage is TRBV29-1 and J usage is TRBJ2-3; 8 nucleotides agree with TRBD2. Germline values: CDR1 SQVTM, CDR2 ANQGSEA. This CDR3 region has 15 residues. With V trimmed by 2 bases and J by 5 bases, 9 bases remained unmatched. CDR3 bases: TGCAGCGTTGAATTTGGGACTAGGAGAAGAGATACGCAGTATTTT. Translating gives CSVEFGTRRRDTQYF.

At least ten counts were recorded for this clonotype. This chain joins TRBV12-3 or TRBV12-4 and TRBJ2-5; 16 bases agree with TRBD2. V shed 3 bases and J 0 bases; nucleotides not matched to a gene: 4. The CDR3 contains 18 residues. CDR3 in DNA: TGTGCCAGCAGTTTGGGACTAGCGGGAGGGCCCCACCAAGAGACCCAGTACTTC. It translates to CASSLGLAGGPHQETQYF.

This clonotype occurred once. V is TRBV7-9 and J is TRBJ2-7, with 10 nucleotides matching TRBD1. CDR1 and CDR2 from the germline V gene are SEHNR and FQNEAQ (reference sequence). V dropped 5 bases and J dropped 0; count of bases not matched to a gene: 7. This CDR3 spans 16 amino acids. CDR3 sequence (DNA): TGTGCCAGCAGCACTTGGACAGGGGGAAGCTCCTACGAGCAGTACTTC. This translates into CASSTWTGGSSYEQYF.

This clonotype was recorded at least ten times. The gene calls are TRBV29-1 and TRBJ1-4, with D possibly TRBD1 on 6 matching bases. Germline V gene sequence: CDR1 SQVTM, CDR2 ANQGSEA. The CDR3 is 13 residues long. V lost 4 bases to trimming and J lost 8 bases, with 14 bases between them. The CDR3 DNA sequence: TGCAGCGTTGCTATGGGGGCGTGGGAAAAACTGTTTTTT. It translates to CSVAMGAWEKLFF.

This clonotype was found a few times. The chain joins TRBV4-3 to TRBJ1-5; no clear D. The CDR3 covers 13 residues. Germline assignment: CDR1 LGHNA and CDR2 YSLEER. With 0 bases removed from V and 6 bases from J, the gap between germline ends came to 6 bases. The CDR3 DNA is TGCGCCAGCAGCCAAGATCGGGTTCAGCCCCAGCATTTT. Residues: CASSQDRVQPQHF.